This T cell receptor (beta chain) was identified in a study of cytomegalovirus exposure and HLA in healthy donors. General study findings and limits: Immune exposure was documented only through CMV serostatus. Across donors, presence/absence analyses took sequencing depth to be roughly uniform.

The V end lost 2 bases, the J end lost 4 bases, and 14 bases lay between the germline ends. The CDR3 is 15 amino acids. Germline V gene lookup returns CDR1 GTSNPN and CDR2 SVGIG (reference sequence). This clone was counted a few times. Its antigen is not known. Primers: 60 Vbeta forward and 13 Jbeta reverse. Data came from immunoSEQ multiplex PCR; TCRdb stores just in-frame clones and leaves some out. The sample includes approximately 77,000 clones, 78% of them seen just once. The sequencing sample was made of PBMCs. This clonotype originated in a man aged 40-49 years in good health and CMV-seronegative. The genes are TRBV30 and TRBJ2-2; possibly TRBD2 for D (5 bases). The CDR3 is CAWSSPRRSTGELFF. The CDR3 region has the DNA TGTGCCTGGAGTTCCCCCCGGAGGAGCACCGGGGAGCTGTTTTTT.